Listed below are T cell receptor beta chains from one sample, sequenced in a study of blood T cell repertoires in COVID-19. Data came from immunoSEQ multiplex PCR; TCRdb stores just in-frame clones and leaves some out. The table shows 150,000 or so clones, with about 90% occurring only once. Material for sequencing was peripheral blood. The origin of the receptors is a woman aged 70-85 years with acute or convalescent COVID-19. Each CDR3 is given with its conserved first and last residue. Fields, in order: J gene, V gene, D gene, CDR3 protein, CDR3 DNA. D genes are given only for firm matches.

TRBJ2-6,TRBV7-8,.,CASSTPSGANVLTF,TGTGCCAGCAGCACACCGTCTGGGGCCAACGTCCTGACTTTC
TRBJ1-6,TRBV4-2,.,CASSHPGEYSPLHF,TGTGCCAGCAGCCACCCCGGGGAGTATTCACCCCTCCACTTT
TRBJ1-2,TRBV5-6,.,CASSLDREGGYTF,TGTGCCAGCAGCTTGGACAGGGAGGGCGGCTACACCTTC
TRBJ1-5,TRBV15,TRBD1,CATSRARQGTQPQHF,TGTGCCACCAGCAGAGCGAGACAGGGTACCCAGCCCCAGCATTTT
TRBJ2-2,TRBV6-5,.,CASKRDWANTGELFF,TGTGCCAGCAAAAGGGACTGGGCGAACACCGGGGAGCTGTTTTTT
TRBJ2-7,TRBV4-2,TRBD2,CASSHPGTSGKQYF,TGTGCCAGCAGCCACCCCGGGACTAGCGGAAAGCAGTACTTC
TRBJ2-1,TRBV6-5,TRBD2,CASTQRGSSYNEQFF,TGTGCCAGCACCCAGCGGGGGAGCTCCTACAATGAGCAGTTCTTC
TRBJ2-1,TRBV7-8,.,CASSLVFGNEQFF,TGTGCCAGCAGCTTAGTTTTCGGTAATGAGCAGTTCTTC
TRBJ1-1,TRBV5-1,TRBD1,CASRRATQGAGTEAFF,TGCGCCAGCAGGCGAGCCACACAGGGGGCAGGGACTGAAGCTTTCTTT
TRBJ2-2,TRBV9,.,CASSHRGAHTGELFF,TGTGCCAGCAGCCACCGCGGGGCGCACACCGGGGAGCTGTTTTTT
TRBJ1-1,TRBV12-3/TRBV12-4,.,CASSLLEFEAFF,TGTGCCAGCAGTTTATTGGAGTTTGAAGCTTTCTTT
TRBJ2-5,TRBV5-1,.,CASSTQSQETQYF,TGCGCCAGCAGCACACAAAGCCAAGAGACCCAGTACTTC
TRBJ1-2,TRBV30,.,CAWSVRDTDNYGYTF,TGTGCCTGGAGTGTCAGGGACACGGATAACTATGGCTACACCTTC